This T cell receptor (beta chain) came from a study of technical replicates of blood from a handful of donors. The length of the CDR3 is 16 residues. Germline CDR1 reads PRHDT; CDR2 reads FYEKMQ (reference sequence). V was pared by 5 bases and J by 2 bases, with 5 bases of the junction left unmatched. TCRdb keeps only in-frame clones here, not all; method: immunoSEQ multiplex PCR. The data show some 15,000 clones, more than 75% seen once. Sequencing input: PBMCs. The gene calls are TRBV13 and TRBJ2-2, with TRBD2 identical over 10 bases. The sequence was collected from a human donor in good health. The chain's CDR3 is CASSGGLATNTGELFF. CDR3 DNA: TGTGCCAGCAGCGGGGGACTAGCGACCAACACCGGGGAGCTGTTTTTT.